This TCR beta chain appears in the sequencing data of a study of cytomegalovirus exposure and HLA in healthy donors. Study in general: The approximately 680 first-cohort repertoires and the roughly 120 validation repertoires shared the same platform, a later analysis reported.

The donors were members of the validation cohort, which comprised 120 subjects and was separate from the first cohort of around 700 subjects. This table comes from immunoSEQ multiplex PCR, and its TCRdb copy is limited to in-frame clones, with some not included. Among tens of thousands of clones listed, 80% to 95% were seen once. About this clone: The antigen is not known.

Study findings and constraints: The study put 160 or so TCR beta chains on its list as cytomegalovirus-associated. In vitro, a few CMV-associated chains proved specific for CMV antigens.

J was trimmed by 7 bases and V by 2 bases; bases with no gene match: 4. The germline CDR1 and CDR2 sequences are SGHRS and YFSETQ. The CDR3 extends over 15 amino acids. The sequencing sample was made of PBMCs. This chain links TRBV5-1 with TRBJ2-1; 12 bases line up with TRBD2. The sequence came from a young man in good health and CMV-seronegative. The CDR3 is CASSFSSGRENEQFF. The CDR3 coding sequence is TGCGCCAGCAGCTTCTCTAGCGGGAGGGAGAATGAGCAGTTCTTC.